These T cell receptor beta chains were read from a single sample in a study of identical twins. A single record per CDR3 protein comes from TCRdb applying MiXCR to the 5' RACE reads. Among a few hundred thousand distinct CDR3 sequences listed, 18% were seen once. The specimen was naive T cells sorted from blood. These TCRs come from a man aged 45-65 years in good health. Both conserved end residues are part of each CDR3. Fields, in order: J gene, V gene, clone size, D gene, CDR3 DNA, CDR3 protein. D genes are given only for firm matches. Only part of the rows carry a size: once, few, many, or a class if the clone is expanded.

TRBJ2-7 TRBV27 NA NA TGTGCCACCCGTTCAGGATCCTACGAGCAGTACTTC CATRSGSYEQYF
TRBJ2-3 TRBV5-1 NA NA TGCGCCAGCAGCCCCAAAGGGGGGGCAGATACGCAGTATTTT CASSPKGGADTQYF
TRBJ1-5 TRBV15 few NA TGTGCCACCAGCAGGGGGGCGGGGGCGAAAAATCAGCCCCAGCATTTT CATSRGAGAKNQPQHF
TRBJ2-1 TRBV6-5 many TRBD1 TGTGCCAGCAGTTACCGGGGACAGGGGGGTCGGAATGAGCAGTTCTTC CASSYRGQGGRNEQFF
TRBJ2-2 TRBV6-5 few NA TGTGCCAGCAGTTACTGGACGGGAGTGGACGGGGAGCTGTTTTTT CASSYWTGVDGELFF
TRBJ2-3 TRBV12-3/TRBV12-4 many TRBD2 TGTGCCAGTCACAGGACTAGCGATGGGGATACGCAGTATTTT CASHRTSDGDTQYF
TRBJ2-7 TRBV6-1 many NA TGTGCCAGCGCCGTAGCAGGTGAAGCGCATTCCTACGAGCAGTACTTC CASAVAGEAHSYEQYF
TRBJ2-2 TRBV4-3 few NA TGCGCCAGCAGCCCGCAAACGGGGGGCTCCACCGGGGAGCTGTTTTTT CASSPQTGGSTGELFF
TRBJ2-6 TRBV6-2/TRBV6-3 few NA TGTGCCAGCAGTTACTCGAGGGGACAACCTTCTGGGGCCAACGTCCTGACTTTC CASSYSRGQPSGANVLTF
TRBJ2-1 TRBV18 many NA TGTGCCAGCTCACCACCGGCTCTAATGAGCAATGAGCAGTTCTTC CASSPPALMSNEQFF
TRBJ1-3 TRBV6-5 once NA TGTGCCAGCAGTTACTCGACCGCGGACTCTGGAAACACCATATATTTT CASSYSTADSGNTIYF
TRBJ1-6 TRBV19 NA NA TGTGCCAGTAGTAACCGAGAGGGCAATTCACCCCTCCACTTT CASSNREGNSPLHF
TRBJ1-6 TRBV5-1 NA NA TGCGCCAGCAGCTTGATGGGGGATAATTCACCCCTCCACTTT CASSLMGDNSPLHF
TRBJ2-1 TRBV6-2/TRBV6-3 many NA TGTGCCAGCAGTTACTCCACCCGGGCCCTTAGCTCCTACAATGAGCAGTTCTTC CASSYSTRALSSYNEQFF
TRBJ1-1 TRBV18 NA NA TGTGCCAGCTCAGCATGGACAGAATCAACAGGGGCTTTCTTT CASSAWTESTGAFF
TRBJ1-2 TRBV7-2 NA NA TGTGCCAGCAGCTTAGTCCACAGGACCGACTATGGCTACACCTTC CASSLVHRTDYGYTF
TRBJ2-2 TRBV12-3/TRBV12-4 NA NA TGTGCCAGCACAATTTTCGGGGAGCTGTTTTTT CASTIFGELFF
TRBJ2-1 TRBV2 NA NA TGTGCCGGCGGTTGGGGGGCTTACAATGAGCAGTTCTTC CAGGWGAYNEQFF
TRBJ1-1 TRBV7-9 NA NA TGTGCCAGCAGCTTAGAGGGACAACCGAACACTGAAGCTTTCTTT CASSLEGQPNTEAFF
TRBJ1-6 TRBV5-6 NA NA TGTGCCAGCAGCTTGAATGTAGGGAAGGACTCACCCCTCCACTTT CASSLNVGKDSPLHF
TRBJ2-7 TRBV7-2 NA TRBD2 TGTGCCAGCAGCAAACAGCGGGGGGCGTCCTACGAGCAGTACTTC CASSKQRGASYEQYF
TRBJ2-7 TRBV20-1 NA TRBD2 TGCAGTGCTAGAGAACTAGCGGGACGCGGCGAGCAGTACTTC CSARELAGRGEQYF
TRBJ2-7 TRBV7-6 few TRBD2 TGTGCCAGCAGCTTAGCGTCGCTAGCGGGGGACGAGCAGTACTTC CASSLASLAGDEQYF
TRBJ2-1 TRBV12-3/TRBV12-4 many TRBD2 TGTGCCAGCAGTTTTAGGGGACTAGCGGGAGGCCCCTACAATGAGCAGTTCTTC CASSFRGLAGGPYNEQFF
TRBJ2-3 TRBV7-8 many NA TGTGCCAGCAGCTTACCTTCGGGGGGCGCGGCAGATACGCAGTATTTT CASSLPSGGAADTQYF
TRBJ1-3 TRBV20-1 many NA TGCAGTGCTAGGGGGGGCGCGACTGGAAACACCATATATTTT CSARGGATGNTIYF
TRBJ2-7 TRBV6-2/TRBV6-3 few TRBD2 TGTGCCAGCAGTTACGGTCGTCTAGCGGGCTACGAGCAGTACTTC CASSYGRLAGYEQYF
TRBJ2-5 TRBV20-1 few TRBD1 TGCAGTGCTACGGACAGGGGGCAAACCCAGTACTTC CSATDRGQTQYF
TRBJ2-7 TRBV3-1 many TRBD2 TGTGCCAGCAGCCCTAATGCCGGGACTACAGGCGAGCAGTACTTC CASSPNAGTTGEQYF
TRBJ1-1 TRBV12-3/TRBV12-4 few NA TGTGCCAGCAGTTTAGGGCCCCCCCTGGGAAACACTGAAGCTTTCTTT CASSLGPPLGNTEAFF
TRBJ1-2 TRBV5-1 few NA TGCGCCAGCAGCCCGCAGGAGCATGGCTACACCTTC CASSPQEHGYTF
TRBJ2-7 TRBV7-9 NA NA TGTGCCAGCAGCTTAGGCCTGGGTTTCTACGAGCAGTACTTC CASSLGLGFYEQYF
TRBJ2-7 TRBV21-1 NA NA TGTGCCAGCAGCCGAATCACCCCAGAGAGGGAACAGTACTTC CASSRITPEREQYF
TRBJ2-1 TRBV20-1 once TRBD1 TGCAGTGCCACTACAGGGGTGTTCTACAATGAGCAGTTCTTC CSATTGVFYNEQFF
TRBJ1-1 TRBV29-1 few NA TGCAGCGTTGAAGAATTCGGGGGCCCGGGGACTGAAGCTTTCTTT CSVEEFGGPGTEAFF
TRBJ2-5 TRBV7-7 NA TRBD2 TGTGCTAGCAGCCCGGGACTAGCCACGGAGACCCAGTACTTC CASSPGLATETQYF
TRBJ1-1 TRBV28 few NA TGTGCCAGCAAAGAGGGGTCGAACACTGAAGCTTTCTTT CASKEGSNTEAFF
TRBJ1-6 TRBV3-1 few TRBD1 TGTGCCAGCAGCCAAGCCGGACAGGATAATTCACCCCTCCACTTT CASSQAGQDNSPLHF
TRBJ2-7 TRBV29-1 NA TRBD1 TGCAGCGTTGAAGATAGGACAGGTCTAACCTACGAGCAGTACTTC CSVEDRTGLTYEQYF
TRBJ1-1 TRBV7-2 many NA TGTGCCAGCAGCTTAGCGCCTCAAACAGGGCCGGGCACTGAAGCTTTCTTT CASSLAPQTGPGTEAFF
TRBJ2-3 TRBV6-2/TRBV6-3 NA NA TGTGCCAGCAGACGTATGGCCAGCACAGATACGCAGTATTTT CASRRMASTDTQYF
TRBJ1-1 TRBV20-1 NA NA TGCAGTGCTAGGACGTGGGGGCTGAACACTGAAGCTTTCTTT CSARTWGLNTEAFF
TRBJ2-2 TRBV28 many NA TGTGCCAGCCGGGACACCGGCACCGGGGAGCTGTTTTTT CASRDTGTGELFF
TRBJ2-3 TRBV5-6 NA NA TGTGCCAGCAACCGACTCTTCCTCGGGGCAGATACGCAGTATTTT CASNRLFLGADTQYF
TRBJ2-3 TRBV5-1 NA NA TGCGCCAGCAGCTTGGACCCGGGAACAGATACGCAGTATTTT CASSLDPGTDTQYF
TRBJ2-5 TRBV6-1 many TRBD1 TGTGCCAGCAGTCGGGACAGGCACCAAGAGACCCAGTACTTC CASSRDRHQETQYF
TRBJ2-1 TRBV20-1 many TRBD2 TGCAGTGCTAAAGGACTAGCGGGGACGAATGAGCAGTTCTTC CSAKGLAGTNEQFF
TRBJ2-3 TRBV18 NA NA TGTGCCAGCTCACCACCAGGGGACGATACGCAGTATTTT CASSPPGDDTQYF
TRBJ2-4 TRBV4-3 NA NA TGCGCCAGCAGCCAAGATTACTCCCGGGGCAGCCCATTAGACATTCAGTACTTC CASSQDYSRGSPLDIQYF
TRBJ2-1 TRBV6-2/TRBV6-3 few TRBD1 TGTGCCAGCAGTTCACCGACAGGGATAGGACTCTACAATGAGCAGTTCTTC CASSSPTGIGLYNEQFF
TRBJ1-1 TRBV7-9 NA NA TGTGCCAGCAGCTCTGGGGCGGTGAACACTGAAGCTTTCTTT CASSSGAVNTEAFF
TRBJ2-1 TRBV20-1 many TRBD2 TGCAGTGCCCACGGACTAGCGGGAGGCTCCTACAATGAGCAGTTCTTC CSAHGLAGGSYNEQFF
TRBJ2-7 TRBV6-5 few TRBD1 TGTGCCAGCAGTTACGCGGGACAGGGAGACGTCGAGCAGTACTTC CASSYAGQGDVEQYF
TRBJ1-4 TRBV2 once NA TGTGCCAGCAGGGACGGATGGGAGGAAAAACTGTTTTTT CASRDGWEEKLFF